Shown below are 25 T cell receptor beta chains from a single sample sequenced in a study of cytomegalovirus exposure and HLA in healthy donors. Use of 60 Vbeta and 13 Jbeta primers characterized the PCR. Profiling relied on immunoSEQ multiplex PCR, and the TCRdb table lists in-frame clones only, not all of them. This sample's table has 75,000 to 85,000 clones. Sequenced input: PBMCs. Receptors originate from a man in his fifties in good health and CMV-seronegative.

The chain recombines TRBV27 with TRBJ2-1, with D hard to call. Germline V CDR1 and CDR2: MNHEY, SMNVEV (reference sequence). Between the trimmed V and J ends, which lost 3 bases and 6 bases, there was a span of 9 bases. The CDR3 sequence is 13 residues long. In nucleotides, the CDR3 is TGTGCCAGCAGTTTGTCTCAGGCCAATGAGCAGTTCTTC. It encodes CASSLSQANEQFF.

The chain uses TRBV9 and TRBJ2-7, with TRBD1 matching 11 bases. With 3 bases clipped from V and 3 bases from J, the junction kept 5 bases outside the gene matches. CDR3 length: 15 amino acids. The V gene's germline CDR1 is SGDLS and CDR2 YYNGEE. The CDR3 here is CASSDGQGAYYEQYF. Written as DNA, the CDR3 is TGTGCCAGCAGCGACGGACAGGGGGCCTACTACGAGCAGTACTTC.

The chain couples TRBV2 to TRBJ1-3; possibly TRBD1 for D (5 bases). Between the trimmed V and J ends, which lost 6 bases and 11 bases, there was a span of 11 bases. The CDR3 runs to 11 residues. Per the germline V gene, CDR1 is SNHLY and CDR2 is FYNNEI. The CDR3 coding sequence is TGTGCCAGCAGCAGCAGGGAACCCATATATTTT. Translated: CASSSREPIYF.

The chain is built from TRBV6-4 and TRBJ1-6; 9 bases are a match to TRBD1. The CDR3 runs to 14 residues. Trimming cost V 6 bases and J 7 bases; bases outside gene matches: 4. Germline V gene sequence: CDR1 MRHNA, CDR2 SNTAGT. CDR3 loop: CASRDRGQNSPLHF. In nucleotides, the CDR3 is TGTGCCAGCAGGGACAGGGGACAAAATTCACCCCTCCACTTT.

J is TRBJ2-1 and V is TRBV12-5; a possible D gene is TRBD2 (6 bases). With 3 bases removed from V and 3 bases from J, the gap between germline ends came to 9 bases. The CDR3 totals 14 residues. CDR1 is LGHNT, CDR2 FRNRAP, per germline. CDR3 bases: TGTGCTAGTGGTTTTGGGGGGATCTACAATGAGCAGTTCTTC. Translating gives CASGFGGIYNEQFF.

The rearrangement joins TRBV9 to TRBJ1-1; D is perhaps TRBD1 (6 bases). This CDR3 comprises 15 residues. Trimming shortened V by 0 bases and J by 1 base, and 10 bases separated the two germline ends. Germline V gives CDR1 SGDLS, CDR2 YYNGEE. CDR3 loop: CASSVVGTSNTEAFF. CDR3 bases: TGTGCCAGCAGCGTAGTCGGGACATCGAACACTGAAGCTTTCTTT.

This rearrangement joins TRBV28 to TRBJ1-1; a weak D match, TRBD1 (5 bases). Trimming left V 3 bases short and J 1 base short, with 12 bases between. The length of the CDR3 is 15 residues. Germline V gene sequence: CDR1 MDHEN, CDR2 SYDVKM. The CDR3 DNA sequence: TGTGCCAGCAGTTTTGTTCACAGGACGAACACTGAAGCTTTCTTT. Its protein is CASSFVHRTNTEAFF.

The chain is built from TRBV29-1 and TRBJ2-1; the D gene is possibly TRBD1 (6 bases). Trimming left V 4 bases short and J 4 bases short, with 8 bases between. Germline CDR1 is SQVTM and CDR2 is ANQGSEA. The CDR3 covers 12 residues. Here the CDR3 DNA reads TGCAGCGTTGGGACAGCTTACAATGAGCAGTTCTTC. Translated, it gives CSVGTAYNEQFF.

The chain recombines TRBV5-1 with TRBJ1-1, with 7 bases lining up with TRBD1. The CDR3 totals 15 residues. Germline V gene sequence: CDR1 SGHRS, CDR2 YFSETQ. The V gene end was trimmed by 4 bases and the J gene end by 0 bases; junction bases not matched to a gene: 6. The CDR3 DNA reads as TGCGCCAGCAGCCCTAGGACAGGCGTGAACACTGAAGCTTTCTTT. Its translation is CASSPRTGVNTEAFF.

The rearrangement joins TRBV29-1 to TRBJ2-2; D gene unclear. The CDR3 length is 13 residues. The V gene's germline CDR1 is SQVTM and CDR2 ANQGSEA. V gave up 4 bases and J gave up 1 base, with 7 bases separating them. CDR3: CSVGQMNTGELFF. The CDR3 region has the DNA TGCAGCGTTGGGCAGATGAACACCGGGGAGCTGTTTTTT.

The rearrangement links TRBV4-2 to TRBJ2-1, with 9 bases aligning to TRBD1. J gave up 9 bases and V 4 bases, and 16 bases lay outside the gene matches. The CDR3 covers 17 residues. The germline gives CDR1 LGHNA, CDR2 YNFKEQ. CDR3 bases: TGTGCCAGCAGCCTAGTTCAATCCGGGACAGGGTCTACTGAGCAGTTCTTC. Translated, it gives CASSLVQSGTGSTEQFF.

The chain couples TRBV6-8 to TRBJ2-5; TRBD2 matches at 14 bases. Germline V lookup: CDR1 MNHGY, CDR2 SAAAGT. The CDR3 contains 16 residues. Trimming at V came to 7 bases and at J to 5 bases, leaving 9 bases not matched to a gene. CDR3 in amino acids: CASNPTSGGAWETQYF. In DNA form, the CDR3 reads TGTGCCAGCAACCCGACTAGCGGGGGGGCGTGGGAGACCCAGTACTTC.

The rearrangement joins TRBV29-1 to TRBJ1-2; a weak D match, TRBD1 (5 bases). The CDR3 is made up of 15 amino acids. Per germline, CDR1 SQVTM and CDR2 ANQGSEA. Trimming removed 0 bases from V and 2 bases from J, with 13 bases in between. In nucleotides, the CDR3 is TGCAGCGTTGAAGATACAGGAGTCCACAACTATGGCTACACCTTC. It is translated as CSVEDTGVHNYGYTF.

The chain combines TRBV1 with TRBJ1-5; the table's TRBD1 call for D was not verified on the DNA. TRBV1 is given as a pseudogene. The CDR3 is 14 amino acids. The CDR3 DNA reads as TGCACCAGCAGCCAGGGACAGGGTATCCAGCCCCAGCATTTT. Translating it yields CTSSQGQGIQPQHF.

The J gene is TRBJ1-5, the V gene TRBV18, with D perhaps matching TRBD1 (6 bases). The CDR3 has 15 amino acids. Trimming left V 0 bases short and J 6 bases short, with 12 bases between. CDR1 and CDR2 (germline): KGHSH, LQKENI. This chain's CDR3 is CASSPPNRATQPQHF. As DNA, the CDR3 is TGTGCCAGCTCACCACCGAACAGGGCCACTCAGCCCCAGCATTTT.

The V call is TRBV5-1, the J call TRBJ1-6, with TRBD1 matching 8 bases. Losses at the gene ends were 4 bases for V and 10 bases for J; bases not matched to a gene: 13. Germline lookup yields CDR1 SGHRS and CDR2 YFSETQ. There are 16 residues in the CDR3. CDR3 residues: CASSNPGQGFISPLHF. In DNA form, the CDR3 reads TGCGCCAGCAGCAACCCCGGACAGGGTTTTATATCACCCCTCCACTTT.

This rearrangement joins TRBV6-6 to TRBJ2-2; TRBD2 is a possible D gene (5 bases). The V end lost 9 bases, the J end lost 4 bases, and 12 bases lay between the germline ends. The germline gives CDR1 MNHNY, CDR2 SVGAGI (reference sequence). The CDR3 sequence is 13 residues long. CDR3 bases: TGTGCCAGAACCGGACTTCCCACCGGGGAGCTGTTTTTT. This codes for CARTGLPTGELFF.

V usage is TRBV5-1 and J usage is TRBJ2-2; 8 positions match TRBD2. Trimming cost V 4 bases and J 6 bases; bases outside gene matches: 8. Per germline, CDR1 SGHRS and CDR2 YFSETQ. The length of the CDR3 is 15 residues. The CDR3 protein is CASSTAGGASGELFF. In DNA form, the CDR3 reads TGCGCCAGCAGCACCGCCGGGGGGGCCTCCGGGGAGCTGTTTTTT.

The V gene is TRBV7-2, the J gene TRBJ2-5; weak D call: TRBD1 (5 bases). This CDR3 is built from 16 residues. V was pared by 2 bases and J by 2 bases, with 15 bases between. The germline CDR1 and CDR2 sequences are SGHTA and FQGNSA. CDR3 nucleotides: TGTGCCAGCAGCTTAAGAGGACACAGTACGCAAGAGACCCAGTACTTC. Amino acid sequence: CASSLRGHSTQETQYF.

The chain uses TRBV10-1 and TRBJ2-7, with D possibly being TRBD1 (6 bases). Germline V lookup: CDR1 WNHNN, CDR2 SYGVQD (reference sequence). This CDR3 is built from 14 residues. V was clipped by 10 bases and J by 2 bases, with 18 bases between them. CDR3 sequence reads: CATLGGTRTYEQYF. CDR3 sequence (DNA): TGCGCCACCTTAGGGGGTACAAGGACCTACGAGCAGTACTTC.

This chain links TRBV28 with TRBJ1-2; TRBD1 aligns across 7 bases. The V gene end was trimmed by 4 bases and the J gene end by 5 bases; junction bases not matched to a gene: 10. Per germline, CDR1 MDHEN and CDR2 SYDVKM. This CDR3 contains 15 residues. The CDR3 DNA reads TGTGCCAGCAGTTCGGAGGGGGCAGTACCTTATGGCTACACCTTC. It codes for CASSSEGAVPYGYTF.

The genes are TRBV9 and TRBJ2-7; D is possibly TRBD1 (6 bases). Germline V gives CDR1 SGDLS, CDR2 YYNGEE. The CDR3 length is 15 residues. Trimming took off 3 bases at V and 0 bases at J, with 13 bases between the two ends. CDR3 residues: CASSAGDTLSYEQYF. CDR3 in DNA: TGTGCCAGCAGCGCCGGGGACACTCTCTCCTACGAGCAGTACTTC.

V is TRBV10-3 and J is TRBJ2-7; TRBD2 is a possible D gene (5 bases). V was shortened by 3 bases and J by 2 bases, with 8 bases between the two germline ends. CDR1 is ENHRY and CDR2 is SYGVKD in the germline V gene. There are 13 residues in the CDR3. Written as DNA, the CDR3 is TGTGCCATCAGTGAAGCGGCAACCTACGAGCAGTACTTC. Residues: CAISEAATYEQYF.

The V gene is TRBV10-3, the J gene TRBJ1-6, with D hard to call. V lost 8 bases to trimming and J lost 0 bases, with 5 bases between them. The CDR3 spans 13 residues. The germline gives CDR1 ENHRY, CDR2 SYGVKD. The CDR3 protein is CAIASSYNSPLHF. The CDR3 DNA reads TGTGCCATCGCGAGCTCCTATAATTCACCCCTCCACTTT.

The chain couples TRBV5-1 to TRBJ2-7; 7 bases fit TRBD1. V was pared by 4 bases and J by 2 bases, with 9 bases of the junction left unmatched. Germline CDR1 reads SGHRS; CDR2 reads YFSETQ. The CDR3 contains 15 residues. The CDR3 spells CASSPGTDLAYEQYF. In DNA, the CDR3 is TGCGCCAGCAGCCCCGGGACAGACCTGGCCTACGAGCAGTACTTC.